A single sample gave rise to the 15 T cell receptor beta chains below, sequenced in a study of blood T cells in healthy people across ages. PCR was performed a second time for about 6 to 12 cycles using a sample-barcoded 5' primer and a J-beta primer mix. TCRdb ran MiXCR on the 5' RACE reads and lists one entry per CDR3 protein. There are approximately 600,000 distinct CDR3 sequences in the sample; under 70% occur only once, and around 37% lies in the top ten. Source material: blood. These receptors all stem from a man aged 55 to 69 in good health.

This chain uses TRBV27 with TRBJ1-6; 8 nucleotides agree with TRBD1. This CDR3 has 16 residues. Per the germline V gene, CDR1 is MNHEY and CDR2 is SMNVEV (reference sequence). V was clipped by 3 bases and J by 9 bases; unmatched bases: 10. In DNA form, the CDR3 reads TGTGCCAGCAGTTTGTCCGGGACAGGTATAGGTTCACCCCTCCACTTT. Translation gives CASSLSGTGIGSPLHF.

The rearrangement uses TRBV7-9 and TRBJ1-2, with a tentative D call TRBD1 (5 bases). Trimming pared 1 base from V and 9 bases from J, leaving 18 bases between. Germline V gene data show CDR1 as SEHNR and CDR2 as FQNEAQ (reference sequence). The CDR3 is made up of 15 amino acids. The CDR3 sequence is CASSLGAGGKVRYTF. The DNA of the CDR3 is TGTGCCAGCAGCTTAGGGGCCGGGGGAAAGGTCCGCTACACCTTC.

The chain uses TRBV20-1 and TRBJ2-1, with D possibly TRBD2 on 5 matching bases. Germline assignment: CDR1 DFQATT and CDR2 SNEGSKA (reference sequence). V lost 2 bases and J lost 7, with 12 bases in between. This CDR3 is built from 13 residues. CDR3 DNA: TGCAGTGCTAGACCCGGACTGGGGAATGAGCAGTTCTTC. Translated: CSARPGLGNEQFF.

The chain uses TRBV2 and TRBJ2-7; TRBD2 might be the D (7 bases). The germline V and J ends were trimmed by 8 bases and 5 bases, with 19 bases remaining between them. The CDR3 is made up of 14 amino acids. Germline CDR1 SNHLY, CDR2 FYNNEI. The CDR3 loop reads CASRARRGHHEQYF. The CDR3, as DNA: TGTGCCAGCCGCGCCCGGCGGGGGCACCACGAGCAGTACTTC.

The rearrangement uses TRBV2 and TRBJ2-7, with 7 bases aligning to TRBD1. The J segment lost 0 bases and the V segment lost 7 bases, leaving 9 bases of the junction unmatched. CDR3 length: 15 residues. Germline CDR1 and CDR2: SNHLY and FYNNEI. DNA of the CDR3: TGTGCCAGCACGAGGACCCGGGACAGCTCCTACGAGCAGTACTTC. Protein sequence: CASTRTRDSSYEQYF.

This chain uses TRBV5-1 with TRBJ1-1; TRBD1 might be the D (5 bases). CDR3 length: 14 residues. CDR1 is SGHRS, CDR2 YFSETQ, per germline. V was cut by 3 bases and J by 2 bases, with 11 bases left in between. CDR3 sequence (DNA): TGCGCCAGCAGCTCCGACAGCACCAACACTGAAGCTTTCTTT. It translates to CASSSDSTNTEAFF. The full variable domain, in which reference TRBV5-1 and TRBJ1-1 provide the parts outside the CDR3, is KAGVTQTPRYLIKTRGQQVTLSCSPISGHRSVSWYQQTPGQGLQFLFEYFSETQRNKGNFPGRFSGRQFSNSRSEMNVSTLELGDSALYLCASSSDSTNTEAFFGQGTRLTVV.

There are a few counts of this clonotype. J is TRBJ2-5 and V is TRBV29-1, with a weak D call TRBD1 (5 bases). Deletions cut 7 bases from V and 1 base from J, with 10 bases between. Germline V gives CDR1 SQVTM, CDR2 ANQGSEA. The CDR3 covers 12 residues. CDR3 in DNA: TGCAGCGACCTGACAGCCCAAGAGACCCAGTACTTC. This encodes CSDLTAQETQYF.

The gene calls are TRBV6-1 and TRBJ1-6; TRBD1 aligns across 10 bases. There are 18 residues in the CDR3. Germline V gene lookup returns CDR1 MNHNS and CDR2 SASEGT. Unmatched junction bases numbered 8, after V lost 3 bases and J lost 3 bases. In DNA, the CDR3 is TGTGCCAGCAGTGACGCGGGGACAGGGGCCCACTATAATTCACCCCTCCACTTT. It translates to CASSDAGTGAHYNSPLHF.

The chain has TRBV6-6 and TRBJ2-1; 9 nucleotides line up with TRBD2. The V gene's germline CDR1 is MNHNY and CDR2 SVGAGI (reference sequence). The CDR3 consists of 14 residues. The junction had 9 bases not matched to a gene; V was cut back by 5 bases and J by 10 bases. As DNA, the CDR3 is TGTGCCAGCAGTCCGGGGACTAGCACGGGGGAGCAGTTCTTC. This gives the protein CASSPGTSTGEQFF.

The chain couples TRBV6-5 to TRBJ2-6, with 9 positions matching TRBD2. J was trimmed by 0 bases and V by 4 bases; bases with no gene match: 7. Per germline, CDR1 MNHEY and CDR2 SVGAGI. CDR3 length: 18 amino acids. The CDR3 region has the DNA TGTGCCAGCAGTTCTATTAGCGGGGGCCTCTCTGGGGCCAACGTCCTGACTTTC. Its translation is CASSSISGGLSGANVLTF.

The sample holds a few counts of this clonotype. CDR3 sequence: CASSAGTAKGETQYF. Written as DNA, the CDR3 is TGTGCCAGCAGCGCCGGGACTGCCAAGGGGGAGACCCAGTACTTC. The chain links TRBV11-2 to TRBJ2-5, with D perhaps TRBD2 (6 bases). V was pared by 5 bases and J by 5 bases, with 18 bases between. Germline V gives CDR1 SGHAT, CDR2 FQNNGV. The CDR3 consists of 15 residues.

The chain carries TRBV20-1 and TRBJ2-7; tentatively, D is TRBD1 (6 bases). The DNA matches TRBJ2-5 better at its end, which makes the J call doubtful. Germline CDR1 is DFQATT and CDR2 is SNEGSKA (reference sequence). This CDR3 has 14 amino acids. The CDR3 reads CSGSRLQGSETQYF. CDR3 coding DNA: TGCAGTGGATCGCGCCTACAGGGATCGGAGACCCAGTACTTC.

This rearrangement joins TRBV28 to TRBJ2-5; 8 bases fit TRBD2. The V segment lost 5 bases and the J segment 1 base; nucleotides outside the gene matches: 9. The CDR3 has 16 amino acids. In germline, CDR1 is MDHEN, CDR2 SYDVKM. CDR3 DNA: TGTGCCAGCAGTCCCGTAGCGGGGCACTCCCAAGAGACCCAGTACTTC. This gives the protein CASSPVAGHSQETQYF.

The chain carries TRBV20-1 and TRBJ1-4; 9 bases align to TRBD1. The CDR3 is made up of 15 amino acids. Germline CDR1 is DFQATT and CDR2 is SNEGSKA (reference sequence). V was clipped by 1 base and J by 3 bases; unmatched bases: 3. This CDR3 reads CSARGQGDANEKLFF. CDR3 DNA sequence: TGCAGTGCTAGAGGACAGGGGGACGCTAATGAAAAACTGTTTTTT.

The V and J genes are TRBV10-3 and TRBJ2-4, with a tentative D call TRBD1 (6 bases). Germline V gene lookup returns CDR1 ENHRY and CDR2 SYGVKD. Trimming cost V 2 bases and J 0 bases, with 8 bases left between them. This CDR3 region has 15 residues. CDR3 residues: CAISEGGLAKNIQYF. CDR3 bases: TGTGCCATCAGTGAGGGGGGCCTAGCCAAAAACATTCAGTACTTC.